What follows are 5 T cell receptor beta chains derived from one specimen sequenced in a study of cytomegalovirus exposure and HLA in healthy donors. Amplification used 60 Vbeta primers and 13 Jbeta primers. The data were produced by immunoSEQ multiplex PCR, yet TCRdb's version contains in-frame clones alone and is incomplete. The sample lists 35,000 to 45,000 clones; about 50% were seen once. Sequenced input: PBMCs. The receptors shown here come from a human donor in good health.

The rearrangement links TRBV18 to TRBJ2-2; a possible D gene is TRBD2 (5 bases). Trimming removed 2 bases from V and 1 base from J, with 8 bases in between. The CDR3 length is 15 residues. Germline lookup yields CDR1 KGHSH and CDR2 LQKENI. The CDR3 DNA sequence: TGTGCCAGCTCACCATCAGCGGAGAACACCGGGGAGCTGTTTTTT. Its protein is CASSPSAENTGELFF.

There are a few counts of this clone. This chain links TRBV11-3 with TRBJ1-1; 8 bases map to TRBD1. Germline lookup yields CDR1 SGHNT and CDR2 YENEEA. This CDR3 spans 14 amino acids. Germline trimming cut 6 bases from V and 6 bases from J; bases unmatched to any gene: 9. The CDR3 region has the DNA TGTGCCAGCAGTTCTACAGGGGGACGCGCTGAAGCTTTCTTT. Its translation: CASSSTGGRAEAFF.

The chain carries TRBV4-2 and TRBJ1-5, with 8 positions matching TRBD1. CDR3 length equals 19 residues. Germline CDR1 and CDR2: LGHNA and YNFKEQ. J was trimmed by 1 base and V by 0 bases; bases with no gene match: 11. CDR3 loop: CASSQDHRGMSYSNQPQHF. In DNA, the CDR3 is TGTGCCAGCAGCCAAGATCACAGGGGGATGTCGTACAGCAATCAGCCCCAGCATTTT.

The chain carries TRBV14 and TRBJ2-7, with 8 bases identical to TRBD2. The CDR3 loop spans 17 amino acids. After removal of 3 bases from V and 6 bases from J, the junction contained 16 bases not matched to a gene. The germline gives CDR1 SGHDN, CDR2 FVKESK. CDR3 coding DNA: TGTGCCAGCAGCCAGACTTGGGGCGTAGCGGGACCACTCGAGCAGTACTTC. Protein sequence: CASSQTWGVAGPLEQYF.

The CDR3 bases are TGTGCCAGCAGCCCGGGACAGCCCGTCGCCATATATTTT. It codes for CASSPGQPVAIYF. The V call is TRBV7-9, the J call TRBJ1-3, with TRBD1 identical over 7 bases. The CDR3 loop spans 13 amino acids. V shed 5 bases, J shed 11 bases, and the junction held 9 bases outside the gene matches. The germline CDR1 and CDR2 sequences are SEHNR and FQNEAQ (reference sequence).